The 32 T cell receptor beta chains below were found in one sample sequenced in a study of T cell repertoires in aging, cancer and after chemotherapy. Multiplex touch-down PCR with TRB-A/B primers amplified rearranged V-D-J TRB sequences. TCRdb passed the multiplex PCR reads through MiXCR, listing each CDR3 protein once. The data contain 7,500 to 8,500 distinct CDR3 sequences, about 34% of them singletons. Amplification of TCR beta used genomic DNA extracted from peripheral blood. The sample comprised blood. The source is a human donor in good health.

The chain recombines TRBV10-3 with TRBJ2-7, with TRBD1 as a possible D gene (5 bases). CDR1 ENHRY and CDR2 SYGVKD come from the germline V gene. The CDR3 length is 16 residues. V was clipped by 7 bases and J by 1 base, with 20 bases between them. CDR3 protein: CAIMGYGQGGSYEQYF. CDR3 DNA: TGTGCCATCATGGGATATGGGCAGGGTGGGTCCTACGAGCAGTACTTC.

The chain employs TRBV27 and TRBJ2-7; TRBD1 matches at 7 bases. Germline assignment: CDR1 MNHEY and CDR2 SMNVEV (reference sequence). The CDR3 runs to 15 residues. V gave up 3 bases and J gave up 0 bases; unmatched junction bases: 5. CDR3 sequence: CASSFSQGVSYEQYF. CDR3 DNA sequence: TGTGCCAGCAGTTTTAGTCAGGGGGTCTCCTACGAGCAGTACTTC.

The chain employs TRBV30 and TRBJ1-1; the match to TRBD1 covers 7 bases. Trimming at V came to 4 bases and at J to 3 bases, leaving 11 bases not matched to a gene. The CDR3 spans 15 residues. Per the germline V gene, CDR1 is GTSNPN and CDR2 is SVGIG (reference sequence). The CDR3 sequence: CAWTPPPTGYTEAFF. CDR3 bases: TGTGCCTGGACTCCCCCCCCGACAGGGTACACTGAAGCTTTCTTT.

This chain connects TRBV19 to TRBJ1-3; D not certain. The CDR3 loop spans 14 amino acids. V lost 7 bases and J 0 bases, leaving 10 bases between the germline ends. Germline-derived CDR1 and CDR2 are LNHDA and SQIVND (reference sequence). CDR3 residues: CASNDPSSGNTIYF. DNA of the CDR3: TGTGCCAGTAACGACCCTTCCTCTGGAAACACCATATATTTT.

CDR3: CASSQEHSNQPQHF. CDR3 coding DNA: TGTGCCAGCTCACAGGAGCATAGCAATCAGCCCCAGCATTTT. This chain uses TRBV18 with TRBJ1-5; D not certain. Germline V gene sequence: CDR1 KGHSH, CDR2 LQKENI. This CDR3 region has 14 residues. V was shortened by 4 bases and J by 0 bases, with 7 bases between the two germline ends.

The V call is TRBV30, the J call TRBJ1-6; tentative D call: TRBD1 (6 bases). The V gene's germline CDR1 is GTSNPN and CDR2 SVGIG (reference sequence). The CDR3 totals 16 residues. Trimming took 0 bases from V and 7 from J, leaving 16 bases between them. The CDR3 is CAWSVPSTGINSPLHF. Written as DNA, the CDR3 is TGTGCCTGGAGTGTACCCTCAACAGGGATCAATTCACCCCTCCACTTT.

This clonotype was found once. This sequence joins TRBV12-3 or TRBV12-4 and TRBJ1-5, with D hard to call. There are 11 residues in the CDR3. V shed 5 bases and J shed 9 bases, with 8 bases lying between them. The CDR3 DNA follows: TGTGCCAGCAGTGATGGTGGGCCCCAGCATTTT. Protein sequence: CASSDGGPQHF.

The rearrangement uses TRBV6-2 or TRBV6-3 and TRBJ1-2; the D gene is possibly TRBD1 (5 bases). From germline, CDR1 is MNHEY and CDR2 SVGEGT. The CDR3 is 14 amino acids. The ends were cut back, 0 bases at V and 0 bases at J, with 5 bases in the middle. CDR3: CASSYSGPNYGYTF. The CDR3 DNA sequence: TGTGCCAGCAGTTACTCGGGGCCTAACTATGGCTACACCTTC.

This clonotype was found a few times. The CDR3 protein is CAWSRQATNQPQHF. The CDR3 DNA reads as TGTGCCTGGAGTAGGCAGGCGACCAATCAGCCCCAGCATTTT. The chain joins TRBV30 to TRBJ1-5; D is undetermined. CDR1 GTSNPN and CDR2 SVGIG come from the germline V gene (reference sequence). V was pared by 2 bases and J by 3 bases, with 11 bases between. CDR3 length: 14 amino acids.

This clonotype came up once. The V and J genes are TRBV4-3 and TRBJ1-3; D is perhaps TRBD1 (5 bases). CDR3 size: 15 residues. The V and J ends lost 1 base and 9 bases respectively, with 16 bases between them. Germline lookup yields CDR1 LGHNA and CDR2 YSLEER. As DNA, the CDR3 is TGCGCCAGCAGCCAAGGACGGGGGGGTAAGGGCACCATATATTTT. This translates into CASSQGRGGKGTIYF.

The V gene is TRBV5-6, the J gene TRBJ2-2; 7 nucleotides agree with TRBD1. V shed 0 bases and J 5 bases; nucleotides not matched to a gene: 4. This CDR3 has 15 residues. Germline V gene data show CDR1 as SGHDT and CDR2 as YYEEEE. The CDR3 is CASSLGGRGTGELFF. The CDR3 DNA reads as TGTGCCAGCAGCTTGGGCGGCAGGGGGACCGGGGAGCTGTTTTTT.

This clonotype occurred a few times. The genes are TRBV13 and TRBJ2-2, with 7 bases matching TRBD2. With 5 bases clipped from V and 2 bases from J, the junction kept 8 bases outside the gene matches. The CDR3 covers 16 residues. Per the germline V gene, CDR1 is PRHDT and CDR2 is FYEKMQ (reference sequence). In DNA form, the CDR3 reads TGTGCCAGCAGCCCCGGGCTAGCGGCAAACACCGGGGAGCTGTTTTTT. Residues: CASSPGLAANTGELFF.

The chain links TRBV27 to TRBJ1-1; D call uncertain. The germline gives CDR1 MNHEY, CDR2 SMNVEV (reference sequence). The V gene lost 4 bases and the J gene lost 5 bases, with 17 bases spanning the gap. There are 15 residues in the CDR3. CDR3 nucleotides: TGTGCCAGCAGTTCATTGGTTCAAGGTGGGACTGAAGCTTTCTTT. This translates into CASSSLVQGGTEAFF.

This clonotype was counted a few times. The gene calls are TRBV12-3 or TRBV12-4 and TRBJ1-1; D gene unclear. The CDR3 runs 14 residues. The germline V and J ends were trimmed by 4 bases and 4 bases, with 13 bases remaining between them. The CDR3 sequence is CASSSIQGSTEAFF. As DNA, the CDR3 is TGTGCCAGCAGTTCCATACAAGGGTCCACTGAAGCTTTCTTT.

CDR3 in DNA: TGTGCCAGTTCGGGCGCCTCCTATAATTCACCCCTCCACTTT. Protein: CASSGASYNSPLHF. The chain uses TRBV11-2 and TRBJ1-6, with D hard to call. CDR1 is SGHAT and CDR2 is FQNNGV in the germline V gene. V lost 9 bases and J lost 0, with 9 bases in between. The CDR3 spans 14 residues.

In the case of this clonotype: A read error is possible here, since a much larger clone lies one base away. This rearrangement joins TRBV6-5 to TRBJ1-5; D perhaps matches TRBD1 (6 bases). Germline loops: CDR1 MNHEY, CDR2 SVGAGI. This CDR3 contains 14 residues. The CDR3, as DNA: TGTGCCAGCAGCCAAGGACAGAGCTATCAGCGCCAGCATTTT. Translation: CASSQGQSYQRQHF.

The gene calls are TRBV5-1 and TRBJ2-5, with D tentatively TRBD1 (6 bases). From germline, CDR1 is SGHRS and CDR2 YFSETQ. V was trimmed by 4 bases and J by 3 bases, leaving 13 bases between them. The CDR3 runs 14 residues. CDR3 sequence (DNA): TGCGCCAGCAGCACAGGACAGCAAGAAGAGACCCAGTACTTC. It is translated as CASSTGQQEETQYF.

This chain connects TRBV7-2 to TRBJ1-1, with D uncertain. This CDR3 contains 14 residues. Trimming removed 4 bases from V and 5 bases from J, with 14 bases in between. Looked up from germline, CDR1 is SGHTA and CDR2 is FQGNSA. The CDR3 spells CASSSSALGTEAFF. CDR3 DNA sequence: TGTGCCAGCAGCTCTTCAGCCCTCGGGACTGAAGCTTTCTTT.

V usage is TRBV24-1 and J usage is TRBJ2-7; perhaps D is TRBD1 or TRBD2 (6 bases each). The V gene's germline CDR1 is KGHDR and CDR2 SFDVKD. V was trimmed by 2 bases and J by 6 bases, leaving 16 bases between them. This CDR3 comprises 15 residues. CDR3 region: CATSDSNREAGEQYF. CDR3 sequence (DNA): TGTGCCACCAGTGATTCTAACAGGGAGGCTGGCGAGCAGTACTTC.

The sample holds a few counts of this clonotype. CDR3 sequence: CASSGPKVGTEAFF. The CDR3 DNA follows: TGTGCCAGTAGTGGGCCTAAGGTGGGCACTGAAGCTTTCTTT. The rearrangement links TRBV19 to TRBJ1-1; D not certain. Germline-derived CDR1 and CDR2 are LNHDA and SQIVND (reference sequence). Trimming pared 5 bases from V and 4 bases from J, leaving 14 bases between. There are 14 residues in the CDR3.

V is TRBV7-2 and J is TRBJ2-3, with 7 bases fitting TRBD2. CDR3 size: 16 residues. CDR1 and CDR2 (germline): SGHTA, FQGNSA. V shed 2 bases and J 4 bases; nucleotides not matched to a gene: 9. CDR3 bases: TGTGCCAGCAGCTTAAACGGGGGGTTACCCGCAGATACGCAGTATTTT. This sequence encodes CASSLNGGLPADTQYF.

The genes are TRBV5-6 and TRBJ2-2; tentative D call: TRBD1 (6 bases). CDR1 is SGHDT, CDR2 YYEEEE, per germline. The germline V and J ends were trimmed by 4 bases and 1 base, with 11 bases remaining between them. The CDR3 loop spans 15 amino acids. CDR3 residues: CASSRGHQNTGELFF. The CDR3 DNA reads TGTGCCAGCAGCAGGGGACACCAGAACACCGGGGAGCTGTTTTTT.

This clonotype appeared a single time. The chain couples TRBV7-2 to TRBJ2-3; D could derive from TRBD1 or TRBD2 (5 bases each). CDR3 length equals 14 residues. V was cut by 3 bases and J by 5 bases, with 12 bases left in between. Per the germline V gene, CDR1 is SGHTA and CDR2 is FQGNSA. Here the CDR3 DNA reads TGTGCCAGCAGCTTGATTAGTGGGGGAGATACGCAGTATTTT. It is translated as CASSLISGGDTQYF.

This chain uses TRBV5-4 with TRBJ2-5, with D hard to call. The CDR3 has 14 amino acids. The germline V gene has CDR1 SGHNT and CDR2 YYREEE (reference sequence). The V and J ends lost 1 base and 1 base respectively, with 8 bases between them. DNA for the CDR3: TGTGCCAGCAGCTTGACAGCAAGCCAAGAGACCCAGTACTTC. It codes for CASSLTASQETQYF.

As for this clonotype: Without the conserved terminal phenylalanine or tryptophan, this CDR3 likely stems from a read error. The J gene is TRBJ1-6, the V gene TRBV2; D might be TRBD1 (5 bases). The CDR3 is 16 residues long. Germline V gene sequence: CDR1 SNHLY, CDR2 FYNNEI. V lost 0 bases and J 10 bases, leaving 16 bases between the germline ends. The CDR3 sequence is CASSEALQGSGSPLHS. In nucleotides, the CDR3 is TGTGCCAGCAGTGAAGCGCTTCAGGGTTCAGGCTCACCCCTCCACTCT.

The genes are TRBV6-5 and TRBJ1-2; D is undetermined. This CDR3 has 13 residues. With 6 bases removed from V and 0 bases from J, the gap between germline ends came to 8 bases. Per the germline V gene, CDR1 is MNHEY and CDR2 is SVGAGI. The CDR3 loop reads CASRANTNYGYTF. For the CDR3, the DNA is TGTGCCAGCAGGGCTAACACTAACTATGGCTACACCTTC.

The V gene is TRBV12-3 or TRBV12-4, the J gene TRBJ1-5; D is uncertain. V dropped 3 bases and J dropped 0 bases, with 9 bases sitting between them. This CDR3 has 15 amino acids. CDR3: CASSLSVHSNQPQHF. The DNA of the CDR3 is TGTGCCAGCAGTTTGTCAGTACATAGCAATCAGCCCCAGCATTTT.

The CDR3 region is CSVSGGSIIDTQYF. DNA for the CDR3: TGCAGCGTCAGCGGGGGCTCTATCATAGATACGCAGTATTTT. The chain combines TRBV20-1 with TRBJ2-3; the match to TRBD2 covers 8 bases. The CDR3 runs 14 residues. CDR1 and CDR2 (germline): DFQATT, SNEGSKA (reference sequence).

This chain links TRBV18 with TRBJ1-2; a weak D match, TRBD1 (5 bases). Germline V gene sequence: CDR1 KGHSH, CDR2 LQKENI. CDR3 length: 15 amino acids. V was pared by 3 bases and J by 1 base, with 12 bases between. In DNA, the CDR3 is TGTGCCAGCTCACCGAGCCATGACAGTAACTATGGCTACACCTTC. Residues: CASSPSHDSNYGYTF.

This chain links TRBV10-3 with TRBJ1-5; TRBD1 aligns across 8 bases. The CDR3 contains 14 residues. Germline V gene lookup returns CDR1 ENHRY and CDR2 SYGVKD. The J segment lost 1 base and the V segment lost 11 bases, leaving 7 bases of the junction unmatched. The CDR3 coding sequence is TGTGCCGCATCCCAGGGGGCGAGCAATCAGCCCCAGCATTTT. Its translation: CAASQGASNQPQHF.

This clonotype was observed a few times. The chain employs TRBV7-6 and TRBJ2-7, with D tentatively TRBD2 (5 bases). The CDR3 has 14 amino acids. Per the germline V gene, CDR1 is SGHVS and CDR2 is FNYEAQ. Trimming cost V 0 bases and J 2 bases, with 8 bases left between them. CDR3: CASSLADGTYEQYF. In nucleotides, the CDR3 is TGTGCCAGCAGCTTAGCCGACGGGACCTACGAGCAGTACTTC. Together with reference TRBV7-6 and TRBJ2-7, the CDR3 gives the full variable domain: GAGVSQSPRYKVTKRGQDVALRCDPISGHVSLYWYRQALGQGPEFLTYFNYEAQQDKSGLPNDRFSAERPEGSISTLTIQRTEQRDSAMYRCASSLADGTYEQYFGPGTRLTVT.

This rearrangement joins TRBV7-2 to TRBJ1-2; D gene uncertain. Germline V lookup: CDR1 SGHTA, CDR2 FQGNSA. With 10 bases removed from V and 0 bases from J, the gap between germline ends came to 12 bases. The CDR3 is 13 residues long. CDR3: CATSLGTNYGYTF. CDR3 nucleotides: TGTGCCACCTCCCTCGGGACTAACTATGGCTACACCTTC.